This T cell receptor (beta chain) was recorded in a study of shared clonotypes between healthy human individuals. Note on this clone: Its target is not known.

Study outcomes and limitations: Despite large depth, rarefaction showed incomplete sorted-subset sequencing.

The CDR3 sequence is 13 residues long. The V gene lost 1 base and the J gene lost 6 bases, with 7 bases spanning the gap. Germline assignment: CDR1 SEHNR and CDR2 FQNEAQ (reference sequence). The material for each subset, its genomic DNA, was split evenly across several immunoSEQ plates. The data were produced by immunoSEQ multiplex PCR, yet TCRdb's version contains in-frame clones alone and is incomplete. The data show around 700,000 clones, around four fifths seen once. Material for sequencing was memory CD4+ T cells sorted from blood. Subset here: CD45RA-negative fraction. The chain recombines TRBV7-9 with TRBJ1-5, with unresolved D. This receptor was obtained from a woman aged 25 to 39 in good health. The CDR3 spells CASSLGPVQPQHF. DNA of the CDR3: TGTGCCAGCAGCTTAGGCCCGGTTCAGCCCCAGCATTTT.